This entry features one T cell receptor (beta chain) sequence. Its antigen is unidentified. Once extracted for a subset, genomic DNA was divided evenly among several immunoSEQ plates. Clones were read by immunoSEQ multiplex PCR, and TCRdb kept only the in-frame ones, dropping some. The data show 450,000 to 700,000 clones, roughly 95% seen once. The sample originates from a study of shared clonotypes between healthy human individuals. Study outcomes and limitations: Rarefaction gave evidence that sorted-subset sequencing remained incomplete despite large depth.

CD45RO-negative, CCR7-positively selected cells formed the naive CD8 fraction, excluding terminally differentiated effector memory CD45RA+ cells. What was sequenced was naive CD8+ T cells sorted from blood. The source is a woman under 40 in good health.

CDR3 bases: TGTGCCAGCAGCTTAGGGACTTCGGGGTCTGGTGAGCAGTTCTTC. As protein: CASSLGTSGSGEQFF. The V call is TRBV7-9, the J call TRBJ2-1, with a possible D match to TRBD2 (5 bases). From germline, CDR1 is SEHNR and CDR2 FQNEAQ (reference sequence). With 1 base removed from V and 9 bases from J, the gap between germline ends came to 16 bases. CDR3 length equals 15 residues.